Here is one TCR beta chain with its context. Per the study methods: Reference gene primer amplification gave estimated nucleated cell counts. The protocol was immunoSEQ multiplex PCR, while the TCRdb copy is restricted to in-frame clones and leaves out a portion. D and trimming come from the DNA, and the V and J calls and clone size come from that table. The repertoire holds some 400,000 clones, with over 75% as singletons. This specimen comes from a study of blood T cell repertoires in COVID-19. Trimming shortened V by 5 bases and J by 5 bases, and 17 bases separated the two germline ends. Germline loops: CDR1 SGHDT, CDR2 YYEEEE. The CDR3 is 16 residues long.

The specimen sequenced was PBMCs or T cells enriched from blood (not recorded which). This TCR came from a man aged 25-45 years who had recovered from COVID-19. This chain links TRBV5-6 with TRBJ1-6; TRBD1 is a possible D gene (6 bases). As DNA, the CDR3 is TGTGCCAGCAGTCCACATACTTACAGGGATAATTCACCCCTCCACTTT. It specifies CASSPHTYRDNSPLHF. Looking up the rest from reference TRBV5-6 and TRBJ1-6 gives the full variable domain: DAGVTQSPTHLIKTRGQQVTLRCSPKSGHDTVSWYQQALGQGPQFIFQYYEEEERQRGNFPDRFSGHQFPNYSSELNVNALLLGDSALYLCASSPHTYRDNSPLHFGNGTRLTVT.